The 12 T cell receptor beta chains below all came from one sample that was sequenced in a study of T cells in Graves' hyperthyroidism and ophthalmopathy. Amplification targeted TCR beta CDR3 regions from RNA transcripts. The TCR CDR3 was amplified in a first-round RT-PCR using the HTBI primer set. TCRdb re-called the multiplex PCR reads with MiXCR, one entry per CDR3 protein. The sample has fewer than 600,000 distinct CDR3 sequences, around 14% seen once. The sample taken for sequencing was blood. These receptors came from a woman aged 18-29 years with Graves' hyperthyroidism.

This clonotype was found many times. The chain links TRBV20-1 to TRBJ2-7; 7 nucleotides agree with TRBD1. This CDR3 is 12 amino acids long. Germline values: CDR1 DFQATT, CDR2 SNEGSKA (reference sequence). Trimming removed 1 base from V and 3 bases from J; junction bases left unmatched: 0. The CDR3 loop reads CSARGDSYEQYV. The CDR3 DNA reads as TGCAGTGCTAGAGGGGACAGCTACGAGCAGTACGTC.

The rearrangement joins TRBV30 to TRBJ1-2; no definite D call. Trimming left V 0 bases short and J 0 bases short, with 8 bases between. The germline gives CDR1 GTSNPN, CDR2 SVGIG (reference sequence). CDR3 length: 14 residues. The CDR3 sequence is CAWSVYRTNYGYTF. The CDR3 bases are TGTGCCTGGAGTGTATATAGGACTAACTATGGCTACACCTTC.

The chain carries TRBV28 and TRBJ2-7; 9 bases are a match to TRBD2. This CDR3 is 17 amino acids long. CDR1 MDHEN and CDR2 SYDVKM come from the germline V gene. V lost 5 bases, J lost 6 bases, and 17 bases stayed unmatched. CDR3 protein: CASSATPGYSGSGEQYF. CDR3 nucleotides: TGTGCCAGCAGTGCAACGCCGGGGTATAGCGGGAGTGGCGAGCAGTACTTC.

This clonotype was picked up many times. The rearrangement links TRBV29-1 to TRBJ2-1, with D unclear. The CDR3 is 11 amino acids. V lost 8 bases and J lost 6, with 11 bases in between. Germline CDR1 is SQVTM and CDR2 is ANQGSEA. CDR3 sequence reads: CSSGAFNEQFF. CDR3 DNA: TGCAGCTCAGGCGCCTTCAATGAGCAGTTCTTC.

The chain employs TRBV5-6 and TRBJ2-3; 7 bases align to TRBD1. The CDR3 has 16 residues. Germline trimming cut 9 bases from V and 0 bases from J; bases unmatched to any gene: 13. Germline V gene lookup returns CDR1 SGHDT and CDR2 YYEEEE. CDR3 sequence reads: CATTRSGTASTDTQYF. The CDR3 DNA follows: TGTGCCACCACCCGCTCCGGGACAGCAAGCACAGATACGCAGTATTTT.

This clonotype was seen more than once but under ten times. The gene calls are TRBV30 and TRBJ2-7; D is undetermined. V was shortened by 1 base and J by 3 bases, with 13 bases between the two germline ends. The CDR3 consists of 14 residues. Germline values: CDR1 GTSNPN, CDR2 SVGIG (reference sequence). CDR3 DNA: TGTGCCTGGAGTGAACCCGGGTCTTACTACGAGCAGTACTTC. Translating it yields CAWSEPGSYYEQYF.

The chain links TRBV5-1 to TRBJ2-7; 10 bases fit TRBD2. Trimming took 6 bases from V and 1 from J; bases not matched to a gene: 7. Looked up from germline, CDR1 is SGHRS and CDR2 is YFSETQ. CDR3 length: 15 residues. This CDR3 is CASTQRTSGSYEQYF. The DNA of the CDR3 is TGCGCCAGCACCCAGAGGACTAGCGGTTCCTACGAGCAGTACTTC.

This clonotype has just a few counts. The chain carries TRBV6-1 and TRBJ2-1; 9 nucleotides align to TRBD2. J was trimmed by 4 bases and V by 5 bases; bases with no gene match: 6. This CDR3 comprises 15 residues. Germline V gives CDR1 MNHNS, CDR2 SASEGT. CDR3 nucleotides: TGTGCCAGCAGTCTAGCGGGACCACGGTACAATGAGCAGTTCTTC. Its protein is CASSLAGPRYNEQFF.

Ten or more counts support this clonotype. The V and J genes are TRBV29-1 and TRBJ1-3; no reliable D call. Trimming removed 4 bases from V and 0 bases from J, with 7 bases in between. CDR3 size: 13 residues. The germline V gene has CDR1 SQVTM and CDR2 ANQGSEA. The CDR3 sequence: CSVAIYSGNTIYF. In DNA, the CDR3 is TGCAGCGTTGCCATCTACTCTGGAAACACCATATATTTT.

This clonotype was seen at least ten times. The chain links TRBV30 to TRBJ2-7; 9 bases are shared with TRBD2. CDR3 length: 16 amino acids. J gave up 3 bases and V 1 base, and 10 bases lay outside the gene matches. Germline V gives CDR1 GTSNPN, CDR2 SVGIG (reference sequence). The DNA of the CDR3 is TGTGCCTGGAGTGGTCTCGCGGGAGGGACCTTCTACGAGCAGTACTTC. Its translation: CAWSGLAGGTFYEQYF.

The chain links TRBV5-1 to TRBJ1-1, with a tentative D call TRBD1 (5 bases). The germline V and J ends were trimmed by 5 bases and 6 bases, with 14 bases remaining between them. Germline V gives CDR1 SGHRS, CDR2 YFSETQ. CDR3 length: 13 residues. The CDR3 protein is CASSYLGGSEAFF. In DNA, the CDR3 is TGCGCCAGCAGTTATCTCGGGGGGTCTGAAGCTTTCTTT.

This clonotype was counted many times. This sequence joins TRBV30 and TRBJ2-7, with 10 nucleotides matching TRBD1. The V gene's germline CDR1 is GTSNPN and CDR2 SVGIG (reference sequence). CDR3 length equals 15 residues. The trim removed 1 base at V and 2 bases at J, leaving 5 bases unmatched. In DNA, the CDR3 is TGTGCCTGGAGTGGAGCCGGGACAGGGGCCTACGAGCAGTACTTC. Amino acids: CAWSGAGTGAYEQYF.